This TCR beta chain appears in the sequencing data of a study of cytomegalovirus exposure and HLA in healthy donors. Whole-study results and caveats: Later on, a genetic analysis was performed. It linked a missense variant in DCLRE1C with V- and J-gene trimming of TCR beta. A later look showed TCR association rates differing by HLA locus, highest for DRB1 and lowest for HLA-C.

The germline CDR1 and CDR2 sequences are SGHNT and YYREEE (reference sequence). The CDR3 runs 14 residues. V was cut by 4 bases and J by 4 bases, with 14 bases left in between. Comment on this clone: Its target is unknown.

The PCR ran on 60 Vbeta and 13 Jbeta primers. Measured with immunoSEQ multiplex PCR; TCRdb has only the in-frame clones, and not every one. The data show roughly 120,000 clones, and the top ten clones hold less than 4.5%. This receptor was identified in a young man in good health and CMV-seronegative. The chain links TRBV5-4 to TRBJ1-2; D gene ambiguous. The sequenced sample was PBMCs. The CDR3 nucleotides are TGTGCCAGCAGCCTTAGCAGTACCTTCTATGGCTACACCTTC. As protein: CASSLSSTFYGYTF.